The rows below give T cell receptor beta chains drawn from one sample of a study of T cell responses to AZD1222 COVID-19 vaccine. Only in-frame clones appear in the TCRdb table, and some are missing; sequencing was by immunoSEQ multiplex PCR. The sample gives under 100,000 clones, approximately 90% of which show up once; 2.5% to 3% is in the top ten. The source material was peripheral blood, sampled on day 0 of AZD1222 vaccination. The receptors shown here come from an adult in good health. CDR3s include the opening cysteine and the closing phenylalanine or tryptophan. The order of the fields is clone size, D gene, J gene, V gene, CDR3 protein, CDR3 DNA. D genes are given only for firm matches. Clone size is shown for a subset of rows, as once, few, many or a class of expanded clone.

>.|TRBD1|TRBJ1-3|TRBV9
CASSLRGSGQSSGNTIYF
TGTGCCAGCAGCCTGAGGGGGTCGGGACAGTCCTCAGGAAACACCATATATTTT
>.|.|TRBJ1-6|TRBV6-5
CASSSRTVAYNSPLHF
TGTGCCAGCAGTTCCCGGACGGTGGCCTATAATTCACCCCTCCACTTT
>.|.|TRBJ1-1|TRBV6-5
CAVYPGTYTEAFF
TGTGCCGTCTACCCGGGGACATACACTGAAGCTTTCTTT
>.|TRBD2|TRBJ2-1|TRBV9
CASSAGAGGNEQFF
TGTGCCAGCAGCGCAGGCGCGGGGGGAAATGAGCAGTTCTTC
>.|.|TRBJ2-2|TRBV20-1
CSASPIQGRGLNTGELFF
TGCAGTGCTAGTCCGATACAGGGCCGGGGGTTGAACACCGGGGAGCTGTTTTTT
>.|.|TRBJ1-5|TRBV9
CASSRDSSNQPQHF
TGTGCCAGCAGCCGAGACAGTAGCAATCAGCCCCAGCATTTT
>.|.|TRBJ1-6|TRBV28
CASSLRGNGSPLHF
TGTGCCAGCAGTTTAAGGGGGAATGGTTCACCCCTCCACTTT
>.|.|TRBJ1-3|TRBV19
CASSRGGSGNTIYF
TGTGCCAGTAGCCGGGGCGGTAGTGGAAACACCATATATTTT
>.|.|TRBJ2-5|TRBV6-5
CASSYVVGETQYF
TGTGCCAGCAGTTACGTAGTCGGAGAGACCCAGTACTTC
>.|.|TRBJ1-5|TRBV6-2/TRBV6-3
CASSYSIAPEDQPQHF
TGTGCCAGCAGTTATTCGATAGCTCCGGAGGATCAGCCCCAGCATTTT
>.|.|TRBJ1-1|TRBV15
CATSRDRQVTEAFF
TGTGCCACCAGCAGAGACCGTCAGGTCACTGAAGCTTTCTTT
>.|.|TRBJ2-3|TRBV6-5
CASKGGGGKDTQYF
TGTGCCAGCAAAGGGGGAGGGGGCAAAGATACGCAGTATTTT
>few|.|TRBJ1-5|TRBV6-5
CASSLNENQPQHF
TGTGCCAGCAGTTTAAACGAAAATCAGCCCCAGCATTTT
>.|TRBD2|TRBJ2-5|TRBV15
CATSRDPKERGLQETQYF
TGTGCCACCAGCAGAGATCCTAAGGAGCGGGGGCTCCAAGAGACCCAGTACTTC
>.|TRBD1|TRBJ1-1|TRBV4-1
CASSQGEGGETEAFF
TGCGCCAGCAGCCAAGGTGAAGGGGGCGAGACTGAAGCTTTCTTT
>.|TRBD1|TRBJ1-3|TRBV3-1/TRBV3-2
CASSHRTGSSGNTIYF
TGTGCCAGCAGCCACCGGACAGGTTCCTCTGGAAACACCATATATTTT
>.|TRBD1|TRBJ1-4|TRBV28
CASSAFRQGREKLFF
TGTGCCAGCAGTGCCTTTCGACAGGGTCGAGAAAAACTGTTTTTT
>.|TRBD1|TRBJ1-3|TRBV30
CAWTEGQSSGNTIYF
TGTGCCTGGACCGAGGGACAGAGCTCTGGAAACACCATATATTTT